The rows below give T cell receptor beta chains drawn from one sample of a study of blood T cell repertoires in COVID-19. Profiling relied on immunoSEQ multiplex PCR, and the TCRdb table lists in-frame clones only, not all of them. The table records 250,000 to 300,000 clones, roughly 88% of them present only once. The source material was peripheral blood. The receptors shown here come from a woman in her twenties or thirties who had recovered from COVID-19. The CDR3 runs from the conserved cysteine through the conserved F or W. A D gene is named only where the DNA matches it firmly. A row's size may be missing; if present it is once, few, many or a size class.

abundance: NA
d_gene: TRBD1
v_gene: TRBV5-5
j_gene: TRBJ2-5
CDR3aa: CASSHPEGGRETQYF
CDR3nt: TGTGCCAGCAGCCATCCGGAAGGGGGCCGAGAGACCCAGTACTTC

abundance: many
d_gene: NA
v_gene: TRBV28
j_gene: TRBJ1-6
CDR3aa: CASSLQGISPLHF
CDR3nt: TGTGCCAGCAGTCTGCAGGGGATCTCACCCCTCCACTTT

abundance: NA
d_gene: TRBD1
v_gene: TRBV6-5
j_gene: TRBJ2-2
CDR3aa: CASRRVGGPGELFF
CDR3nt: TGTGCCAGCAGGCGGGTAGGGGGCCCCGGGGAGCTGTTTTTT

abundance: NA
d_gene: NA
v_gene: TRBV29-1
j_gene: TRBJ2-4
CDR3aa: CSVGWTARLAKNIQYF
CDR3nt: TGCAGCGTCGGGTGGACAGCCCGGCTAGCCAAAAACATTCAGTACTTC

abundance: NA
d_gene: NA
v_gene: TRBV28
j_gene: TRBJ1-3
CDR3aa: CASSLLAGGNTIYF
CDR3nt: TGTGCCAGCAGTTTATTGGCAGGGGGAAACACCATATATTTT

abundance: once
d_gene: NA
v_gene: TRBV30
j_gene: TRBJ1-6
CDR3aa: CAWSKSTGYNSPLHF
CDR3nt: TGTGCCTGGAGTAAGTCAACAGGGTATAATTCACCCCTCCACTTT

abundance: once
d_gene: TRBD1
v_gene: TRBV6-5
j_gene: TRBJ1-5
CDR3aa: CASSKTGSRGQPQHF
CDR3nt: TGTGCCAGCAGTAAGACAGGGTCGAGGGGTCAGCCCCAGCATTTT

abundance: NA
d_gene: TRBD1
v_gene: TRBV2
j_gene: TRBJ1-5
CDR3aa: CASSGTGDSNQPQHF
CDR3nt: TGTGCCAGCAGTGGGACAGGAGATAGCAATCAGCCCCAGCATTTT

abundance: NA
d_gene: TRBD1
v_gene: TRBV18
j_gene: TRBJ1-2
CDR3aa: CASSPQRTGGMGYGYTF
CDR3nt: TGTGCCAGCTCACCCCAAAGGACAGGGGGCATGGGCTATGGCTACACCTTC

abundance: once
d_gene: TRBD1
v_gene: TRBV5-1
j_gene: TRBJ2-7
CDR3aa: CASRYGQGGSYEQYF
CDR3nt: TGCGCCAGCAGATACGGACAGGGCGGATCCTACGAGCAGTACTTC

abundance: NA
d_gene: NA
v_gene: TRBV14
j_gene: TRBJ2-3
CDR3aa: CASSQVLGDRGTQYF
CDR3nt: TGTGCCAGCAGCCAAGTGCTAGGCGACCGGGGTACGCAGTATTTT